A selection of T cell receptor beta chains follows, all from one sample in a study of blood T cell repertoires in COVID-19. The data were produced by immunoSEQ multiplex PCR, yet TCRdb's version contains in-frame clones alone and is incomplete. The sample records 60,000 to 80,000 clones, 70% to 90% being singletons. The sequenced sample was peripheral blood. All receptors come from a woman between 65 and 79 years old with acute or convalescent COVID-19. CDR3s include the opening cysteine and the closing phenylalanine or tryptophan. A D gene is named only where the DNA matches it firmly. For some rows the clone size is stated as once, few or many, or as a class when expanded; others skip it.

. | . | TRBJ2-7 | TRBV5-1 | 13 | TGCGCCAGCAGCTTTTCTAGCGCTTACGAGCAGTACTTC | CASSFSSAYEQYF
. | . | TRBJ2-1 | TRBV6-6 | 13 | TGTGCCAGCAGAGGGAGGTCCTACAATGAGCAGTTCTTC | CASRGRSYNEQFF
TRBD2 | . | TRBJ2-7 | TRBV2 | 15 | TGTGCCAGCAGTATATCAGGACTAGCCGTCGACGAGCAGTACTTC | CASSISGLAVDEQYF
TRBD1 | once | TRBJ1-1 | TRBV6-6 | 16 | TGTGCCAGCACCCCCGGGGGACAGGGGGATCTGGCGGAAGCTTTCTTT | CASTPGGQGDLAEAFF
. | . | TRBJ1-5 | TRBV28 | 14 | TGTGCCAGCTGGGGCAGAACAATTGTACAGCCCCAGCATTTT | CASWGRTIVQPQHF
. | . | TRBJ1-3 | TRBV20-1 | 14 | TGCAGTGCTAGTGAAGGGAGCCTTGGAAACACCATATATTTT | CSASEGSLGNTIYF
. | few | TRBJ2-2 | TRBV9 | 15 | TGTGCCAGCAGCGTAGCGGGGCAGGGGTCCGGGGAGCTGTTTTTT | CASSVAGQGSGELFF
TRBD2 | . | TRBJ2-2 | TRBV5-1 | 16 | TGCGCCAGCAGCTTGTTTAGCGGGGATAACACCGGGGAGCTGTTTTTT | CASSLFSGDNTGELFF
TRBD2 | . | TRBJ2-3 | TRBV28 | 14 | TGTGCCAGCAGTTTAAGCGGGGGCACAGATACGCAGTATTTT | CASSLSGGTDTQYF
. | . | TRBJ1-5 | TRBV28 | 11 | TGTGCCCCCTCAGGCCATCAGCCCCAGCATTTT | CAPSGHQPQHF
. | . | TRBJ2-1 | TRBV30 | 14 | TGTGCCTGGAGTGAACTCGCCTTTCTAAATGAGCAGTTCTTC | CAWSELAFLNEQFF
. | . | TRBJ1-4 | TRBV19 | 13 | TGTGCCAGTAGTATAGGCCCGTCGGGGGAACTGTTTTTT | CASSIGPSGELFF
TRBD1 | once | TRBJ2-1 | TRBV28 | 15 | TGTGCCAGCAGCACGAACCGGGACAGGGGGCGTTGGCAGTTCTTC | CASSTNRDRGRWQFF
. | few | TRBJ2-7 | TRBV28 | 14 | TGTGCCAGCACCTTGGCGGGGAGCTCCTACGAGCAGTACTTC | CASTLAGSSYEQYF
TRBD1 | once | TRBJ1-1 | TRBV18 | 15 | TGTGCCAGCTCACCCCGACAGGGGGAGAACACTGAAGCTTTCTTT | CASSPRQGENTEAFF
TRBD2 | once | TRBJ2-3 | TRBV10-3 | 16 | TGTGCCATCAGTTCGACTAGCGGAGCTAGCACAGATACGCAGTATTTT | CAISSTSGASTDTQYF
TRBD1 | . | TRBJ1-2 | TRBV19 | 15 | TGTGCCAGTAGTATGGCGGACAGGGGACTCTATGGCTACACCTTC | CASSMADRGLYGYTF
TRBD2 | . | TRBJ2-1 | TRBV3-1/TRBV3-2 | 17 | TGTGCCAGCAGCCCTACCTCATACGGGAGGGAATACAATGAGCAGTTCTTC | CASSPTSYGREYNEQFF
. | . | TRBJ2-7 | TRBV7-2 | 14 | TGTGCCAGCAGCCCGGCGAGGGGACACTACGAGCAGTACTTC | CASSPARGHYEQYF
. | . | TRBJ2-7 | TRBV4-2 | 14 | TGTGCCAGCAGCCAAGGCGTGGGGCACTACGAGCAGTACTTC | CASSQGVGHYEQYF
. | . | TRBJ1-2 | TRBV4-1 | 15 | TGCGCCAGCAGCCAAGGTTATACAGGGAACTATGGCTACACCTTC | CASSQGYTGNYGYTF
. | . | TRBJ2-7 | TRBV28 | 14 | TGTGCCAGCAGCTTAGGGGGGGGGCTCCAGGGAGAGTACTTC | CASSLGGGLQGEYF
. | few | TRBJ2-3 | TRBV7-2 | 13 | TGTGCCAGCAGCTCCCCACGGACAGATACGCAGTATTTT | CASSSPRTDTQYF
. | . | TRBJ1-4 | TRBV27 | 15 | TGTGCCAGCAGTTTATCGGGGCAGGTGGTGGAAAAACTGTTTTTT | CASSLSGQVVEKLFF
TRBD2 | . | TRBJ2-7 | TRBV28 | 14 | TGTGCCAGCAGTTTAATGGGGACTACGAGTGAGCAGTACTTC | CASSLMGTTSEQYF
. | . | TRBJ1-2 | TRBV25-1 | 17 | TGTGCCAGCAGTGAACCCCTGGGGAGGGGAAGCTTCGGTGACTACACCTTC | CASSEPLGRGSFGDYTF
TRBD1 | . | TRBJ1-5 | TRBV2 | 15 | TGTGCCAGCAGTGCAGTGACAGGGGGCAATCAGCCCCAGCATTTT | CASSAVTGGNQPQHF
. | . | TRBJ2-7 | TRBV28 | 10 | TGTGCCAGCAAGCGCAACGAGCAGTACTTC | CASKRNEQYF
. | . | TRBJ1-5 | TRBV28 | 15 | TGTGCCAGCAGCTCACAGGGCCACCCCTATCAGCCCCAGCATTTT | CASSSQGHPYQPQHF
. | . | TRBJ1-1 | TRBV7-8 | 14 | TGTGCCAGCAGCCCCCCAAGTAGTATCACTGAAGCTTTCTTT | CASSPPSSITEAFF
TRBD1 | . | TRBJ1-4 | TRBV7-9 | 14 | TGTGCCAGCAGCTTAGACAGGGGTAATGAAAAACTGTTTTTT | CASSLDRGNEKLFF
. | once | TRBJ2-7 | TRBV11-2 | 14 | TGTGCCAGCAGGCCCCCGGGGGGCGCGGGCGAGCAGTACTTC | CASRPPGGAGEQYF
. | . | TRBJ1-5 | TRBV28 | 16 | TGTGCCAGCAGTTGGGACTCGGTAACTGCTGGTCAGCCCCAGCATTTT | CASSWDSVTAGQPQHF
TRBD1 | . | TRBJ1-2 | TRBV18 | 14 | TGTGCCAGCTCACAAGGACAGGGTAACTATGGCTACACCTTC | CASSQGQGNYGYTF
. | . | TRBJ1-2 | TRBV6-1 | 13 | TGTGCCAGCAGTGAAGAAAGGGGGACTGGCTACACCTTC | CASSEERGTGYTF
. | . | TRBJ2-1 | TRBV7-2 | 16 | TGTGCCAGCAGCTTGGGACTTTCGAGCTCCTACAATGAGCAGTTCTTC | CASSLGLSSSYNEQFF
. | . | TRBJ1-6 | TRBV19 | 14 | TGTGCCAGTTGTGATCGGAGTGGGAATTCACCCCTCCACTTT | CASCDRSGNSPLHF
. | few | TRBJ1-4 | TRBV15 | 15 | TGTGCCACCAGCAGAGAGGCAGCGAGTAATGAAAAACTGTTTTTT | CATSREAASNEKLFF
TRBD1 | few | TRBJ1-2 | TRBV28 | 15 | TGTGCCAGCAGTGGGCCCGGACAGGCGACGAGAGGCTACACCTTC | CASSGPGQATRGYTF
TRBD1 | . | TRBJ2-1 | TRBV24-1 | 15 | TGTGCCACCAGTACTCCGGGACAGGGTGGTAATGAGCAGTTCTTC | CATSTPGQGGNEQFF
. | few | TRBJ2-3 | TRBV29-1 | 15 | TGCAGCGTTGAGGGAGCCTACCGTGGTACAGATACGCAGTATTTT | CSVEGAYRGTDTQYF
. | . | TRBJ1-5 | TRBV2 | 15 | TGTGCCAGCAGTGACAGAGGCGGTAGCAATCAGCCCCAGCATTTT | CASSDRGGSNQPQHF
TRBD2 | . | TRBJ2-7 | TRBV27 | 13 | TGTGCCAGCAGTTACCAGCGGGGGGGCGAGCAGTACTTC | CASSYQRGGEQYF